A selection of T cell receptor beta chains follows, all from one sample in a study of cytomegalovirus exposure and HLA in healthy donors. Profiling relied on immunoSEQ multiplex PCR, and the TCRdb table lists in-frame clones only, not all of them. Of about 130,000 clones listed, less than 85% are singletons. The material sequenced was PBMCs. The receptors originated from a young man in good health and CMV-seropositive. The CDR3 runs from the conserved cysteine through the conserved F or W. Each record gives: J gene, V gene, D gene, clone size, CDR3 protein, CDR3 DNA. D genes are given only for firm matches. Only some rows state a clone size, as once, few, many or a class for expanded clones.

J gene: TRBJ2-2
V gene: TRBV4-3
D gene: TRBD2
clone size: NA
CDR3 protein: CASSQALAGSYTGELFF
CDR3 DNA: TGCGCCAGCAGCCAGGCGTTAGCGGGATCCTACACCGGGGAGCTGTTTTTT

J gene: TRBJ1-1
V gene: TRBV6-5
D gene: TRBD1
clone size: NA
CDR3 protein: CASKQGARVNTEAFF
CDR3 DNA: TGTGCCAGCAAACAGGGGGCGCGAGTTAACACTGAAGCTTTCTTT

J gene: TRBJ2-3
V gene: TRBV10-1
D gene: NA
clone size: NA
CDR3 protein: CASGPRRTSTDTQYF
CDR3 DNA: TGCGCCAGCGGCCCGCGGCGGACTAGCACAGATACGCAGTATTTT

J gene: TRBJ1-4
V gene: TRBV6-4
D gene: TRBD1
clone size: few
CDR3 protein: CASSETGDFDEKLFF
CDR3 DNA: TGTGCCAGCAGTGAGACAGGGGACTTCGATGAAAAACTGTTTTTT

J gene: TRBJ2-2
V gene: TRBV5-1
D gene: NA
clone size: NA
CDR3 protein: CASSLRQGGNGELFF
CDR3 DNA: TGCGCCAGCAGCTTGCGGCAGGGGGGTAACGGGGAGCTGTTTTTT

J gene: TRBJ2-7
V gene: TRBV7-6
D gene: TRBD1
clone size: NA
CDR3 protein: CASSRQGAQPYEQYF
CDR3 DNA: TGTGCCAGCAGCCGTCAGGGGGCGCAACCCTACGAGCAGTACTTC

J gene: TRBJ2-1
V gene: TRBV4-1
D gene: NA
clone size: NA
CDR3 protein: CASSQDSQVSEQFF
CDR3 DNA: TGCGCCAGCAGCCAAGATAGTCAGGTCAGTGAGCAGTTCTTC

J gene: TRBJ2-5
V gene: TRBV5-5
D gene: TRBD1
clone size: NA
CDR3 protein: CASSLGTGVVETQYF
CDR3 DNA: TGTGCCAGCAGCCTAGGGACAGGGGTCGTCGAGACCCAGTACTTC

J gene: TRBJ1-2
V gene: TRBV5-1
D gene: NA
clone size: few
CDR3 protein: CASREGSFQNYGYTF
CDR3 DNA: TGCGCCAGCAGGGAAGGGAGCTTCCAAAACTATGGCTACACCTTC

J gene: TRBJ2-7
V gene: TRBV5-6
D gene: NA
clone size: NA
CDR3 protein: CASSFSEGDEQYF
CDR3 DNA: TGTGCCAGCAGCTTCTCGGAGGGTGACGAGCAGTACTTC

J gene: TRBJ2-7
V gene: TRBV14
D gene: TRBD2
clone size: NA
CDR3 protein: CASGLSGASYEQYF
CDR3 DNA: TGTGCCAGCGGGCTTAGCGGGGCCTCCTACGAGCAGTACTTC

J gene: TRBJ1-1
V gene: TRBV6-5
D gene: TRBD1
clone size: NA
CDR3 protein: CASSYSARGLNTEAFF
CDR3 DNA: TGTGCCAGCAGTTACTCTGCCAGGGGGCTTAACACTGAAGCTTTCTTT

J gene: TRBJ2-2
V gene: TRBV18
D gene: NA
clone size: NA
CDR3 protein: CASSPTANTGELFF
CDR3 DNA: TGTGCCAGCTCACCCACAGCCAACACCGGGGAGCTGTTTTTT

J gene: TRBJ2-7
V gene: TRBV27
D gene: TRBD1
clone size: NA
CDR3 protein: CASSPGQGYEQYF
CDR3 DNA: TGTGCCAGCAGTCCCGGACAGGGCTACGAGCAGTACTTC

J gene: TRBJ1-4
V gene: TRBV27
D gene: TRBD1
clone size: few
CDR3 protein: CASSFFPFTGTEETNEKLFF
CDR3 DNA: TGTGCCAGCAGTTTTTTCCCCTTTACCGGGACAGAAGAAACTAATGAAAAACTGTTTTTT

J gene: TRBJ1-5
V gene: TRBV19
D gene: NA
clone size: NA
CDR3 protein: CASTGGGGNQPQHF
CDR3 DNA: TGTGCCAGTACGGGCGGGGGGGGCAACCAGCCCCAGCATTTT

J gene: TRBJ1-1
V gene: TRBV27
D gene: NA
clone size: NA
CDR3 protein: CASSLTQGLNTEAFF
CDR3 DNA: TGTGCCAGCAGTTTGACCCAGGGTCTGAACACTGAAGCTTTCTTT

J gene: TRBJ2-2
V gene: TRBV7-7
D gene: TRBD2
clone size: NA
CDR3 protein: CASSLMGRGSGTNTGELFF
CDR3 DNA: TGTGCTAGCAGCTTAATGGGGAGGGGTAGCGGGACGAACACCGGGGAGCTGTTTTTT

J gene: TRBJ1-3
V gene: TRBV5-1
D gene: TRBD1
clone size: once
CDR3 protein: CASSLAPGGASGNTIYF
CDR3 DNA: TGCGCCAGCAGCTTGGCCCCAGGGGGCGCCTCTGGAAACACCATATATTTT

J gene: TRBJ2-7
V gene: TRBV6-5
D gene: TRBD1
clone size: few
CDR3 protein: CASRLQGQGYYEQYF
CDR3 DNA: TGTGCCAGCAGACTCCAGGGACAGGGATACTACGAGCAGTACTTC

J gene: TRBJ2-5
V gene: TRBV10-3
D gene: NA
clone size: few
CDR3 protein: CAISDLEGTPMHF
CDR3 DNA: TGTGCCATCAGTGACCTGGAGGGGACCCCGATGCACTTC

J gene: TRBJ1-1
V gene: TRBV7-2
D gene: NA
clone size: NA
CDR3 protein: CASRQSREGVFF
CDR3 DNA: TGTGCCAGCAGACAATCGAGGGAGGGGGTTTTCTTT

J gene: TRBJ2-7
V gene: TRBV5-4
D gene: TRBD1
clone size: few
CDR3 protein: CASSPQGARTYEQYF
CDR3 DNA: TGTGCCAGCAGCCCACAGGGGGCCCGGACCTACGAGCAGTACTTC

J gene: TRBJ2-7
V gene: TRBV5-4
D gene: NA
clone size: once
CDR3 protein: CASSELSGRGSYEQYF
CDR3 DNA: TGTGCCAGCAGCGAACTTAGCGGTCGTGGCTCCTACGAGCAGTACTTC

J gene: TRBJ2-1
V gene: TRBV28
D gene: TRBD1
clone size: NA
CDR3 protein: CASSAYRGLTNEQFF
CDR3 DNA: TGTGCCAGCAGTGCCTACAGGGGGTTAACGAATGAGCAGTTCTTC

J gene: TRBJ2-1
V gene: TRBV28
D gene: NA
clone size: few
CDR3 protein: CASSLSGSGNEQFF
CDR3 DNA: TGTGCCAGCAGTTTATCAGGTAGCGGTAATGAGCAGTTCTTC

J gene: TRBJ1-3
V gene: TRBV5-6
D gene: NA
clone size: NA
CDR3 protein: CASSLGNYRNTIYF
CDR3 DNA: TGTGCCAGCAGCTTGGGCAACTACAGAAACACCATATATTTT

J gene: TRBJ2-7
V gene: TRBV28
D gene: NA
clone size: NA
CDR3 protein: CASSLSGVVHPDF
CDR3 DNA: TGTGCCAGCAGTTTATCCGGGGTGGTACACCCCGACTTC

J gene: TRBJ1-4
V gene: TRBV18
D gene: NA
clone size: NA
CDR3 protein: CASSLYRDEGEKLFF
CDR3 DNA: TGTGCCAGCTCACTTTACAGGGACGAGGGTGAAAAACTGTTTTTT

J gene: TRBJ1-5
V gene: TRBV19
D gene: NA
clone size: NA
CDR3 protein: CASSIVGVAQPQHF
CDR3 DNA: TGTGCCAGTAGTATAGTCGGGGTGGCTCAGCCCCAGCATTTT

J gene: TRBJ2-7
V gene: TRBV4-3
D gene: TRBD2
clone size: NA
CDR3 protein: CASSSGLAEYYEQYF
CDR3 DNA: TGCGCCAGCAGCTCCGGGCTAGCGGAGTACTACGAGCAGTACTTC

J gene: TRBJ2-4
V gene: TRBV6-5
D gene: NA
clone size: NA
CDR3 protein: CASSGDRGAKNIQYF
CDR3 DNA: TGTGCCAGCAGTGGGGATCGGGGGGCCAAAAACATTCAGTACTTC

J gene: TRBJ1-5
V gene: TRBV19
D gene: NA
clone size: NA
CDR3 protein: CASREGFGQPQHF
CDR3 DNA: TGTGCCAGTAGGGAGGGGTTTGGTCAGCCCCAGCATTTT

J gene: TRBJ1-2
V gene: TRBV2
D gene: TRBD1
clone size: NA
CDR3 protein: CASSETPGQGTYGYTF
CDR3 DNA: TGTGCCAGCAGCGAGACCCCGGGACAGGGGACCTATGGCTACACCTTC

J gene: TRBJ2-7
V gene: TRBV1
D gene: NA
clone size: NA
CDR3 protein: CTSSQIGHSPSSYEQYF
CDR3 DNA: TGCACCAGCAGCCAGATAGGACATTCACCGTCCTCCTACGAGCAGTACTTC